Shown below are 7 T cell receptor beta chains from a single sample sequenced in a study of blood T cell repertoires in COVID-19. Using immunoSEQ multiplex PCR, the repertoire was profiled, and TCRdb retains in-frame clones only, with some absent. The data hold some 200,000 clones, with around four fifths observed a single time. Sequencing was carried out using peripheral blood. All receptors come from a man aged 55-75 years with COVID-19, enrolled during active disease.

The chain uses TRBV6-2 or TRBV6-3 and TRBJ2-1; D is ambiguous. The CDR3 loop spans 13 amino acids. Germline loops: CDR1 MNHEY, CDR2 SVGEGT. V was shortened by 7 bases and J by 6 bases, with 13 bases between the two germline ends. The CDR3 DNA follows: TGTGCCAGCACTTATTACTCGGGCAATGAGCAGTTCTTC. This gives the protein CASTYYSGNEQFF.

The V gene is TRBV6-5, the J gene TRBJ1-1; the D gene is possibly TRBD1 (5 bases). Germline CDR1 reads MNHEY; CDR2 reads SVGAGI. This CDR3 has 15 amino acids. The V gene lost 10 bases and the J gene lost 0 bases, with 18 bases spanning the gap. The CDR3 DNA is TGTGCCATAGAAAAAGGGGTGGGCATGAACACTGAAGCTTTCTTT. Its protein product is CAIEKGVGMNTEAFF.

CDR3 nucleotides: TGTGCCAGCAGCCAAGATCAGGGAATCGGCAGCTATGGCTACACCTTC. Translated: CASSQDQGIGSYGYTF. The chain couples TRBV4-2 to TRBJ1-2; tentatively, D is TRBD1 (5 bases). With 0 bases removed from V and 4 bases from J, the gap between germline ends came to 15 bases. The CDR3 is 16 amino acids. The V gene's germline CDR1 is LGHNA and CDR2 YNFKEQ.

This clone was found a few times. The chain couples TRBV5-1 to TRBJ1-1, with D possibly being TRBD1 (5 bases). Trimming took 6 bases from V and 5 from J, leaving 14 bases between them. The CDR3 sequence is 13 residues long. Germline assignment: CDR1 SGHRS and CDR2 YFSETQ. CDR3 amino acids: CASTNQGGTEAFF. CDR3 DNA sequence: TGCGCCAGCACCAATCAGGGAGGGACTGAAGCTTTCTTT.

The chain carries TRBV11-2 and TRBJ2-7; 10 bases line up with TRBD1. J lost 3 bases, V lost 0 bases, and 2 bases had no gene match. This CDR3 region has 15 residues. The V gene's germline CDR1 is SGHAT and CDR2 FQNNGV. The CDR3 here is CASSLDRTGGYEQYF. The CDR3 DNA follows: TGTGCCAGCAGCTTAGACCGGACAGGGGGCTACGAGCAGTACTTC. The full variable domain, rest sourced from reference TRBV11-2 and TRBJ2-7, is EAGVAQSPRYKIIEKRQSVAFWCNPISGHATLYWYQQILGQGPKLLIQFQNNGVVDDSQLPKDRFSAERLKGVDSTLKIQPAKLEDSAVYLCASSLDRTGGYEQYFGPGTRLTVT.

This chain connects TRBV27 to TRBJ1-2; D perhaps matches TRBD1 (6 bases). V was clipped by 0 bases and J by 5 bases, with 10 bases between them. The germline V gene encodes CDR1 MNHEY and CDR2 SMNVEV (reference sequence). CDR3 size: 14 residues. The CDR3 here is CASSLSRGAYGYTF. CDR3 nucleotides: TGTGCCAGCAGTTTATCTCGGGGGGCGTATGGCTACACCTTC.

In this sample, this clone turned up once. The rearrangement uses TRBV6-5 and TRBJ1-5; D may be TRBD1 (5 bases). V was trimmed by 6 bases and J by 5 bases, leaving 14 bases between them. CDR1 is MNHEY, CDR2 SVGAGI, per germline. This CDR3 comprises 14 residues. The CDR3 bases are TGTGCCAGCAGCCGGGGCGGGAATGATCAGCCCCAGCATTTT. Translation gives CASSRGGNDQPQHF.